These 31 T cell receptor beta chains came from one sample sequenced in a study of OX40 agonist ivuxolimab in advanced cancers. The table came from immunoSEQ multiplex PCR; TCRdb's copy has only in-frame clones and leaves some out. The table includes 60,000 to 65,000 clones, 80% to 90% detected once. The sample consisted of CD4+ or CD8+ T cells sorted from blood, taken in a trial of the OX40 agonist ivuxolimab. These receptors were collected from an adult with an advanced solid tumor such as melanoma, head and neck, liver or kidney cancer.

This chain connects TRBV27 to TRBJ2-7, with TRBD1 matching over 9 bases. The CDR3 sequence is 13 residues long. Germline CDR1 and CDR2: MNHEY and SMNVEV (reference sequence). The V segment lost 6 bases and the J segment 4 bases; nucleotides outside the gene matches: 4. For the CDR3, the DNA is TGTGCCAGCAGAACAGGGGGCGGGTACGAGCAGTACTTC. It codes for CASRTGGGYEQYF.

This clone has only one observation. The rearrangement joins TRBV27 to TRBJ2-7; TRBD1 matches at 7 bases. With 6 bases clipped from V and 0 bases from J, the junction kept 5 bases outside the gene matches. The germline CDR1 and CDR2 sequences are MNHEY and SMNVEV (reference sequence). The CDR3 consists of 14 residues. The CDR3 here is CASSLTGSSYEQYF. The CDR3 DNA follows: TGTGCCAGCAGCCTGACAGGGAGCTCCTACGAGCAGTACTTC.

A remark on this clone: Germline and junction disagree at one end, which may indicate a read error. The sample carries other DNA sequences with the same CDR3. The rearrangement uses TRBV4-1 and TRBJ1-2, with 7 positions matching TRBD1. CDR1 MGHRA and CDR2 YSYEKL come from the germline V gene. This CDR3 spans 15 amino acids. This chain's CDR3 is CASSPRDRKRDGYTF. CDR3 nucleotide sequence: TGCGCCAGCAGTCCTCGGGACAGAAAGAGAGATGGTTACACCTTC.

The chain employs TRBV30 and TRBJ1-1, with TRBD1 matching over 8 bases. Trimming at V came to 2 bases and at J to 5 bases, leaving 7 bases not matched to a gene. CDR1 is GTSNPN and CDR2 is SVGIG in the germline V gene (reference sequence). The CDR3 extends over 14 amino acids. CDR3 nucleotides: TGTGCCTGGAGTAACAGGGGGGCGTGGACTGAAGCTTTCTTT. This encodes CAWSNRGAWTEAFF.

J is TRBJ2-1 and V is TRBV4-2; 14 bases match TRBD2. Germline V gene sequence: CDR1 LGHNA, CDR2 YNFKEQ. V was pared by 3 bases and J by 9 bases, with 1 base of the junction left unmatched. The CDR3 spans 14 residues. The CDR3 nucleotides are TGTGCCAGCAGCCATGGGACTAGCGGGAGTGAGCAGTTCTTC. It encodes CASSHGTSGSEQFF.

This clone is a singleton in its sample. The CDR3 coding sequence is TGTGCCGCGGGACAGAACACGTACAATGAGCAGTTCTTC. Its translation is CAAGQNTYNEQFF. The rearrangement uses TRBV6-5 and TRBJ2-1, with TRBD1 as a possible D gene (7 bases). This CDR3 contains 13 residues. Per the germline V gene, CDR1 is MNHEY and CDR2 is SVGAGI. Trimming removed 11 bases from V and 4 bases from J, with 15 bases in between.

This clone was seen once. The chain employs TRBV5-1 and TRBJ2-7; 9 bases match TRBD1. Trimming at V came to 4 bases and at J to 2 bases, leaving 7 bases not matched to a gene. The CDR3 totals 15 residues. Germline-derived CDR1 and CDR2 are SGHRS and YFSETQ. In DNA form, the CDR3 reads TGCGCCAGCAGCCACTCCGGGACAGGGACCTACGAGCAGTACTTC. Translated, it gives CASSHSGTGTYEQYF.

This chain links TRBV6-5 with TRBJ1-1; 7 bases match TRBD1. The ends lost 6 bases at V and 5 bases at J; junction bases unmatched: 9. Germline CDR1 MNHEY, CDR2 SVGAGI. The CDR3 spans 14 residues. The CDR3 sequence is CASRAGGSETEAFF. As DNA, the CDR3 is TGTGCCAGCAGAGCAGGGGGGTCGGAGACTGAAGCTTTCTTT.

The chain couples TRBV7-9 to TRBJ1-1, with D possibly being TRBD1 (5 bases). V gave up 1 base and J gave up 6 bases, with 12 bases separating them. The CDR3 contains 14 residues. Germline CDR1 is SEHNR and CDR2 is FQNEAQ (reference sequence). CDR3 bases: TGTGCCAGCAGCTTAGACTTCGACAGCCCTGAAGCTTTCTTT. The encoded protein is CASSLDFDSPEAFF. Full variable domain (remainder filled in from reference TRBV7-9 and TRBJ1-1): DTGVSQNPRHKITKRGQNVTFRCDPISEHNRLYWYRQTLGQGPEFLTYFQNEAQLEKSRLLSDRFSAERPKGSFSTLEIQRTEQGDSAMYLCASSLDFDSPEAFFGQGTRLTVV.

This chain uses TRBV4-1 with TRBJ1-1; 9 bases fit TRBD1. Germline CDR1 is MGHRA and CDR2 is YSYEKL. The CDR3 has 17 residues. V dropped 1 base and J dropped 6; count of bases not matched to a gene: 12. CDR3 loop: CASSQVFPGQGGAEAFF. DNA for the CDR3: TGCGCCAGCAGCCAAGTATTCCCGGGACAGGGCGGGGCTGAAGCTTTCTTT.

This rearrangement joins TRBV29-1 to TRBJ1-1; no definite D call. Trimming pared 6 bases from V and 8 bases from J, leaving 19 bases between. The CDR3 is 13 amino acids. The germline CDR1 and CDR2 sequences are SQVTM and ANQGSEA. Here the CDR3 reads CSVQSPRAVEAFF. The CDR3 bases are TGCAGCGTACAGAGTCCGAGAGCAGTCGAAGCTTTCTTT.

The chain uses TRBV27 and TRBJ2-5, with D possibly being TRBD2 (6 bases). The J call may be in error: the DNA end matches TRBJ2-7 better. The CDR3 has 14 residues. The germline V gene has CDR1 MNHEY and CDR2 SMNVEV (reference sequence). The CDR3 reads CASTSLSGTYEQYF. The DNA for the CDR3 is TGTGCCAGCACCTCCCTTAGCGGAACCTACGAGCAGTACTTC.

This clone was counted between two and nine times. V is TRBV11-3 and J is TRBJ2-7; 7 bases are shared with TRBD2. The V gene's germline CDR1 is SGHNT and CDR2 YENEEA. The CDR3 runs to 14 residues. Trimming cost V 5 bases and J 5 bases; bases outside gene matches: 9. The CDR3: CASSPTAGAHEQYF. DNA for the CDR3: TGTGCCAGCAGCCCAACGGCGGGAGCCCACGAGCAGTACTTC.

This clone occurred once. The chain employs TRBV18 and TRBJ2-2; D ambiguous. V was cut by 4 bases and J by 2 bases, with 2 bases left in between. The CDR3 spans 12 residues. Germline-derived CDR1 and CDR2 are KGHSH and LQKENI. CDR3 region: CASSLNTGELFF. The CDR3 coding sequence is TGTGCCAGCTCACTAAACACCGGGGAGCTGTTTTTT.

The gene calls are TRBV19 and TRBJ2-5; the D is unclear. Germline V CDR1 and CDR2: LNHDA, SQIVND (reference sequence). The CDR3 is 14 residues long. Trimming took off 7 bases at V and 1 base at J, with 13 bases between the two ends. The CDR3 sequence: CASKRWGSQETQYF. The CDR3 DNA reads as TGTGCCAGTAAACGGTGGGGATCCCAAGAGACCCAGTACTTC.

This rearrangement joins TRBV7-9 to TRBJ1-1; possibly TRBD1 for D (6 bases). This CDR3 is built from 13 residues. Trimming cost V 8 bases and J 5 bases, with 15 bases left between them. Germline CDR1 is SEHNR and CDR2 is FQNEAQ (reference sequence). The CDR3 spells CASRGGGGTEAFF. Written as DNA, the CDR3 is TGTGCCAGCCGGGGAGGGGGAGGGACTGAAGCTTTCTTT.

The chain recombines TRBV6-1 with TRBJ2-6; tentatively, D is TRBD1 (6 bases). The CDR3 extends over 18 amino acids. V was pared by 4 bases and J by 0 bases, with 16 bases between. CDR1 MNHNS and CDR2 SASEGT come from the germline V gene. This chain's CDR3 is CASSGLRQESSGANVLTF. The CDR3 DNA sequence: TGTGCCAGCAGTGGCTTAAGACAGGAGAGCTCTGGGGCCAACGTCCTGACTTTC.

V usage is TRBV30 and J usage is TRBJ2-2, with D possibly called TRBD1 or TRBD2 (5 bases each). This CDR3 comprises 16 residues. Germline lookup yields CDR1 GTSNPN and CDR2 SVGIG (reference sequence). V was cut by 0 bases and J by 4 bases, with 15 bases left in between. This CDR3 is CAWSVLWGLGTGELFF. As DNA, the CDR3 is TGTGCCTGGAGTGTACTGTGGGGGTTGGGCACCGGGGAGCTGTTTTTT. Supplemented by reference TRBV30 and TRBJ2-2, the full variable domain reads SQTIHQWPATLVQPVGSPLSLECTVEGTSNPNLYWYRQAAGRGLQLLFYSVGIGQISSEVPQNLSASRPQDRQFILSSKKLLLSDSGFYLCAWSVLWGLGTGELFFGEGSRLTVL.

This clone appeared once. The V call is TRBV30, the J call TRBJ2-7; D remains unclear. Per the germline V gene, CDR1 is GTSNPN and CDR2 is SVGIG (reference sequence). With 0 bases removed from V and 3 bases from J, the gap between germline ends came to 9 bases. This CDR3 is built from 13 residues. The CDR3 protein is CAWSVPSHYEQYF. The CDR3 DNA reads as TGTGCCTGGAGTGTACCCTCGCACTACGAGCAGTACTTC.

This clone has more than one count but fewer than ten. The chain recombines TRBV5-6 with TRBJ2-3; a possible D gene is TRBD1 (6 bases). This CDR3 comprises 15 residues. Trimming stripped 3 bases from V and 1 base from J, with 12 bases between. Germline-derived CDR1 and CDR2 are SGHDT and YYEEEE. CDR3 in DNA: TGTGCCAGCAGCTGGATCAACAGGGGCACAGATACGCAGTATTTT. Encoded protein: CASSWINRGTDTQYF.

This rearrangement joins TRBV6-5 to TRBJ2-1, with D unclear. The germline V gene encodes CDR1 MNHEY and CDR2 SVGAGI. Trimming shortened V by 7 bases and J by 0 bases, and 10 bases separated the two germline ends. The CDR3 contains 14 residues. CDR3: CASKYSDSYNEQFF. The CDR3 bases are TGTGCCAGCAAATACAGCGACTCCTACAATGAGCAGTTCTTC.

This chain joins TRBV6-1 and TRBJ1-5, with 9 bases matching TRBD1. V lost 4 bases, J lost 0 bases, and 7 bases stayed unmatched. This CDR3 comprises 17 residues. Germline V CDR1 and CDR2: MNHNS, SASEGT. Here the CDR3 DNA reads TGTGCCAGCAGTGCCCCCGGGACAGGGTTTAGCAATCAGCCCCAGCATTTT. Protein sequence: CASSAPGTGFSNQPQHF.

This clone was seen more than once but under ten times. V gene TRBV7-9 combines with J gene TRBJ1-4; maybe TRBD1 (5 bases). Germline V gene lookup returns CDR1 SEHNR and CDR2 FQNEAQ (reference sequence). Trimming took off 6 bases at V and 5 bases at J, with 13 bases between the two ends. The CDR3 has 14 residues. The CDR3 loop reads CASSQRQGNEKLFF. The CDR3, as DNA: TGTGCCAGCAGTCAACGCCAGGGAAATGAAAAACTGTTTTTT.

The chain recombines TRBV7-8 with TRBJ1-2; D may be TRBD1 (5 bases). Germline V gene sequence: CDR1 SGHVS, CDR2 FQNEAQ. V dropped 2 bases and J dropped 5 bases, with 9 bases sitting between them. This CDR3 spans 13 amino acids. The CDR3 coding sequence is TGTGCCAGCAGCTTAAGCCAGGGTTATGGCTACACCTTC. This codes for CASSLSQGYGYTF. Filled out from reference TRBV7-8 and TRBJ1-2, the complete variable domain reads GAGVSQSPRYKVAKRGQDVALRCDPISGHVSLFWYQQALGQGPEFLTYFQNEAQLDKSGLPSDRFFAERPEGSVSTLKIQRTQQEDSAVYLCASSLSQGYGYTFGSGTRLTVV.

The chain combines TRBV14 with TRBJ2-7, with TRBD1 as a possible D gene (6 bases). Germline CDR1 SGHDN, CDR2 FVKESK. Trimming took off 6 bases at V and 7 bases at J, with 16 bases between the two ends. The CDR3 extends over 13 amino acids. The CDR3 loop reads CASSWGTGFEQYF. CDR3 coding DNA: TGTGCCAGCAGTTGGGGAACAGGGTTTGAGCAGTACTTC. The variable domain in full, with the rest retrieved from reference TRBV14 and TRBJ2-7, is EAGVTQFPSHSVIEKGQTVTLRCDPISGHDNLYWYRRVMGKEIKFLLHFVKESKQDESGMPNNRFLAERTGGTYSTLKVQPAELEDSGVYFCASSWGTGFEQYFGPGTRLTVT.

This chain connects TRBV19 to TRBJ2-1, with D tentatively TRBD1 (5 bases). Germline CDR1 LNHDA, CDR2 SQIVND (reference sequence). The CDR3 covers 13 residues. V lost 5 bases, J lost 4 bases, and 9 bases lay in between. The CDR3 coding sequence is TGTGCCAGTAGTTGGTCAGGGTACAATGAGCAGTTCTTC. It encodes CASSWSGYNEQFF.

This sequence joins TRBV7-8 and TRBJ1-1; D gene unclear. Germline CDR1 SGHVS, CDR2 FQNEAQ. V lost 5 bases to trimming and J lost 1 base, with 8 bases between them. The CDR3 is 13 residues long. The CDR3 is CASSPGGNTEAFF. CDR3 coding DNA: TGTGCCAGCAGCCCTGGCGGGAACACTGAAGCTTTCTTT. The whole variable domain, filled in from reference TRBV7-8 and TRBJ1-1, reads GAGVSQSPRYKVAKRGQDVALRCDPISGHVSLFWYQQALGQGPEFLTYFQNEAQLDKSGLPSDRFFAERPEGSVSTLKIQRTQQEDSAVYLCASSPGGNTEAFFGQGTRLTVV.

This sequence joins TRBV2 and TRBJ1-5; D not resolved. The V end was cut by 2 bases, the J end by 0 bases, with 8 bases between. Per germline, CDR1 SNHLY and CDR2 FYNNEI. CDR3 length equals 15 residues. CDR3 sequence (DNA): TGTGCCAGCAGTGAATTCACTTATAGCAATCAGCCCCAGCATTTT. It specifies CASSEFTYSNQPQHF.

This clone was detected only once. The genes are TRBV6-5 and TRBJ1-1; D is uncertain. The germline V and J ends were trimmed by 10 bases and 10 bases, with 19 bases remaining between them. Per germline, CDR1 MNHEY and CDR2 SVGAGI. The length of the CDR3 is 12 residues. The CDR3 spells CATTRSDSAAFF. The CDR3 bases are TGTGCCACTACCAGGTCTGATTCAGCAGCTTTCTTT.

V usage is TRBV7-6 and J usage is TRBJ2-1; 8 bases fit TRBD2. Germline CDR1 is SGHVS and CDR2 is FNYEAQ. The CDR3 runs to 13 residues. V was clipped by 4 bases and J by 7 bases; unmatched bases: 3. The CDR3 nucleotides are TGTGCCAGCAGCTCCGGGGGGGTGAATGAGCAGTTCTTC. Its protein product is CASSSGGVNEQFF.

This chain's CDR3 is CASSLVTGLHEQYF. CDR3 nucleotides: TGTGCCAGCAGCTTAGTGACGGGGCTTCACGAGCAGTACTTC. The chain combines TRBV7-2 with TRBJ2-7; possibly TRBD1 or TRBD2 for D (5 bases each). V was pared by 1 base and J by 5 bases, with 12 bases between. The CDR3 runs to 14 residues. The germline gives CDR1 SGHTA, CDR2 FQGNSA.